The present T cell receptor beta chain was sequenced within a study of vaccination and CD4 T cells after COVID-19 (dated by TCRdb to between 2021 and 2023). In the study overall: Convalescent patients had a positive SARS-CoV-2 result on nasal swab PCR, and of these patients, nine had mild disease and one had severe disease. The convalescent cohort comprised six males and four females, including two Hispanic individuals, seven Caucasians, two Asians and one multiracial person. Participants received two doses of either the Pfizer-BioNTech BNT162b2 vaccine (n=8) or the Moderna mRNA-1273 vaccine (n=2). Post-COVID blood samples from convalescent patients were collected a median of 101 days after diagnosis, with a range of 35 to 161 days. Post-vaccine blood samples were obtained a median of about 77 days after the second vaccine dose, with a range of roughly 12 to 250 days. Overlapping spike peptide pools from SARS-CoV-2 and from the common cold coronaviruses HCoV-NL63, HCoV-OC43 and HCoV-229E were used as culture stimuli. Control cultures received a CEFX viral epitope pool as the positive control, an HIV-1 Nef peptide pool as the negative control, or no peptide. In fewer than 12 COVID-19 convalescent patients and a few infection-naive healthy vaccine recipients, researchers compared the spike-specific CD4+ TCR repertoire from before mRNA vaccination with the repertoire from after. Here is what the overall study found, with its caveats: Nearly all vaccine-specific clones in convalescent patients (304 of 307) were mono-reactive for SARS-CoV-2 spike rather than cross-reactive with common cold coronaviruses. An increase in the median number of SARS-CoV-2-reactive clonotypes from 20 to 25 after infection to some 40 after vaccination was observed, but the change was not found to be significant. Relatively few convalescent patients were included in the study, and early timepoints after natural infection were not analyzed. In convalescent patients, a median around 89% of post-vaccine SARS-CoV-2-reactive clones were detected only after vaccination, suggesting vaccine-specific priming.

On this clonotype itself: What antigen it recognizes has not been identified. Base qualities are not recorded, but no much larger clone differs from it by a single base.

Taken with the paper, the label for treatment or condition translates to: roughly 10-day PBMC culture with coronavirus spike peptide pools or control peptides (ViraFEST assay). The study used the ViraFEST assay, which expanded antigen-specific T cells with peptide pools and then identified expanded clonotypes by TCR sequencing. The convalescent patients' positive SARS-CoV-2 PCR tests fell between March and December 2020, which was before the Alpha, Beta and Delta variants emerged in the United States. Each well held two million PBMCs cultured with roughly 9.2 ug/ml peptide pools in IMDM containing roughly 4.7% human AB serum and around 9 IU/ml IL-2. On days 3 and 7, half of the culture medium was replaced with fresh IL-2-containing medium. CD4+ T cells were isolated after roughly eleven days of culture through negative selection using the EasySep CD4+ T cell isolation kit. Ficoll-Paque Plus gradient centrifugation was used to isolate PBMCs from whole blood, and the isolated PBMCs were then either used fresh or cryopreserved at -140C. Culture conditions were generally each tested in triplicate wells.

The CDR3 spans 16 residues, from the cysteine through the phenylalanine. The sequence is cut down to CDR3 DNA, 48 bases in frame from base 1. The germline ends are 13 bases apart after V is trimmed by 3 bases and J by 0 bases. The germline V gene encodes CDR1 SNHLY and CDR2 FYNNEI. To prepare the library, PCR was applied. At the Johns Hopkins FTIC core, DNA from the cultured CD4+ T cells underwent TCR sequencing with the Oncomine TCR Beta short-read assay. Genomic DNA was extracted from the cultured CD4+ T cells with the QIAamp micro DNA kit. Oncomine TCR Beta libraries made from cultured CD4+ T cells were pooled using unique dual indexes and sequenced on an Illumina iSeq 100. As for how the authors treated the data: Non-productive sequences were removed, and CDR3s that did not start with C, did not end with F or W, or were shorter than 7 amino acids were discarded. Antigen-specific clonotypes were identified with the MANAFEST web application by comparing peptide-stimulated wells with reference and other culture wells. Positive clones required FDR below 0.05, an odds ratio above 5, and productive frequency above 0.1% in at least two of three replicate wells. Clonotypes that were significantly expanded in both SARS-CoV-2 spike wells and at least one common cold coronavirus spike condition were defined as cross-reactive. Levenshtein distances (stringdist) and unrooted phylogenetic trees (ape) in R version 3.6.1 were used to assess CDR3 homology. TCRdb took the public reads, trimmed them with fastp at Q25, ran MiXCR for clone calling and kept in-frame beta chains. When rows share a CDR3 protein, they turn into one entry using the most common DNA and genes. Clone size and V and J calls follow TCRdb, not the original study. The sample contains about 11,000 distinct CDR3 sequences, about 75% of them found a single time. In total, the top ten clones hold under 13% of the sample.

The source material was CD4+ T cells from blood, cultured in vitro. The V gene is TRBV2 and the J gene is TRBJ2-3; the D gene remains uncertain. The receptor was derived from a human donor who had recovered from COVID-19. The CDR3 amino acid sequence is: CASSDFARLSTDTQYF. The bases read TGTGCCAGCAGTGATTTTGCCCGGCTAAGCACAGATACGCAGTATTTT.